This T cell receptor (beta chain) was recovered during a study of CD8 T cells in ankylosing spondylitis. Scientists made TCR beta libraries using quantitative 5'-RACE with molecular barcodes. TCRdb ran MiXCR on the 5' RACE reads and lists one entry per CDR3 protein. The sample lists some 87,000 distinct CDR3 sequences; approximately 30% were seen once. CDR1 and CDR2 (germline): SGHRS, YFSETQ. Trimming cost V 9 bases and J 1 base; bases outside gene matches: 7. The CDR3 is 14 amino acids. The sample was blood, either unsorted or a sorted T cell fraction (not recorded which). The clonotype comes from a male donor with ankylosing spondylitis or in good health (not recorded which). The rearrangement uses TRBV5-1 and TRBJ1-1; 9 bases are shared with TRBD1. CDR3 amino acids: CATKRTGANTEAFF. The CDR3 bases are TGCGCCACCAAAAGGACAGGGGCGAACACTGAAGCTTTCTTT. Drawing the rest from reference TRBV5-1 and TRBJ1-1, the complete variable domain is KAGVTQTPRYLIKTRGQQVTLSCSPISGHRSVSWYQQTPGQGLQFLFEYFSETQRNKGNFPGRFSGRQFSNSRSEMNVSTLELGDSALYLCATKRTGANTEAFFGQGTRLTVV.